The rows below give T cell receptor beta chains drawn from one sample of a study of spatial heterogeneity in lung cancer. TCRdb re-called the 5' RACE reads with MiXCR, one entry per CDR3 protein. Among 8,000 to 9,500 distinct CDR3 sequences listed, just under 3% were seen once. The source material was lung tumor tissue, sampled at surgery. The origin of the receptors is a male donor with early-stage non-small cell lung cancer. Both conserved end residues are part of each CDR3. A D gene is named only where the DNA matches it firmly. Each size is once, few, many or a size class.

j_gene | d_gene | v_gene | abundance | CDR3nt | CDR3aa
TRBJ1-5 | TRBD1 | TRBV29-1 | many | TGCAGCGTTCAGGACAGGGGTAATCAGCCCCAGCATTTT | CSVQDRGNQPQHF
TRBJ1-1 | . | TRBV28 | medium-sized | TGTGCCAGCAGGATACAGGAGACTGAAGCTTTCTTT | CASRIQETEAFF
TRBJ2-1 | TRBD2 | TRBV6-5 | many | TGTGCCAGCATGGGCGGGGGGCGGACGAGCTCCTACAATGAGCAGTTCTTC | CASMGGGRTSSYNEQFF
TRBJ2-5 | TRBD2 | TRBV10-3 | many | TGTGCCATCAGTGAAACTAGCGGGGGGGCGGAAGAGACCCAGTACTTC | CAISETSGGAEETQYF
TRBJ2-7 | TRBD1 | TRBV10-3 | many | TGTGCCATCAGCCGGGACAGGGGGGACTACGAGCAGTACTTC | CAISRDRGDYEQYF
TRBJ1-2 | TRBD1 | TRBV29-1 | many | TGCAGCGTTGAACCCTCCGGGACAGGGGTTTCCTACGGCTACACCTTC | CSVEPSGTGVSYGYTF
TRBJ1-1 | . | TRBV28 | many | TGTGCCAGCAGGACAGGGAACACTGAAGCTTTCTTT | CASRTGNTEAFF
TRBJ1-4 | . | TRBV3-1 | many | TGTGCCAGCAGGGAGGCAGGAACTAATGAAAAACTGTTTTTT | CASREAGTNEKLFF
TRBJ2-7 | . | TRBV24-1 | medium-sized | TGTGCCACCAGCGGGACACACTCCTACGAGCAGTACTTC | CATSGTHSYEQYF
TRBJ2-5 | . | TRBV6-5 | medium-sized | TGTGCCAGCAGTTACTTTGCGGGGTCGGGAGAGACCCAGTACTTC | CASSYFAGSGETQYF